These 3 T cell receptor beta chains share one sample of origin, sequenced in a study of T-cell memory formation after mild COVID-19. TCRdb analysed the 5' RACE reads with MiXCR anew, one entry per CDR3 protein. The sample lists approximately 450,000 distinct CDR3 sequences, around a sixth occurring once. Sequencing was carried out using PBMCs or a T cell subset sorted from them (not recorded which). These receptors came from an adult woman who had mild COVID-19 (a few samples of this study predate the infection). Cell type and time point are not known.

The V gene is TRBV20-1, the J gene TRBJ2-5; maybe TRBD2 (5 bases). The CDR3 runs to 14 residues. Germline V gives CDR1 DFQATT, CDR2 SNEGSKA (reference sequence). With 0 bases removed from V and 1 base from J, the gap between germline ends came to 9 bases. The CDR3: CSARDWEFQETQYF. CDR3 coding DNA: TGCAGTGCTAGAGATTGGGAGTTCCAAGAGACCCAGTACTTC.

The rearrangement links TRBV20-1 to TRBJ1-1; 7 nucleotides line up with TRBD1. V shed 4 bases, J shed 1 base, and the junction held 6 bases outside the gene matches. Germline assignment: CDR1 DFQATT and CDR2 SNEGSKA (reference sequence). The CDR3 totals 14 residues. CDR3 DNA: TGCAGTGCTATTAATTACAGGGGGAACACTGAAGCTTTCTTT. Its protein is CSAINYRGNTEAFF.

This clonotype was recorded only once. This rearrangement joins TRBV7-8 to TRBJ2-3; perhaps D is TRBD1 or TRBD2 (6 bases each). This CDR3 contains 16 residues. V dropped 4 bases and J dropped 6 bases, with 20 bases sitting between them. Looked up from germline, CDR1 is SGHVS and CDR2 is FQNEAQ. DNA of the CDR3: TGTGCCAGCAGCTCCACGAGGGGGGCAAGAGCGGATACGCAGTATTTT. Protein: CASSSTRGARADTQYF.